Detailed here is one T cell receptor (beta chain). V was clipped by 3 bases and J by 0 bases; unmatched bases: 6. The CDR3 sequence is 16 residues long. Per the germline V gene, CDR1 is ENHRY and CDR2 is SYGVKD. This entry is derived from a study of blood T cell repertoires in COVID-19. Turning to the study itself: The United States, Italy and Spain were the sources of the acute and convalescent COVID-19 samples. Sources were T cells, B-cell-depleted T cells, or PBMCs; the material itself was cDNA or gDNA.

As originally analysed: Reference gene primers were amplified, and this amplification served to estimate nucleated cell counts. Clones were read by immunoSEQ multiplex PCR, and TCRdb kept only the in-frame ones, dropping some. V and J calls and clone size come straight from that table; D and trimming were deduced from the DNA. The table shows 200,000 to 300,000 clones, with approximately 81% occurring only once. The rearrangement links TRBV10-3 to TRBJ2-7, with 9 nucleotides matching TRBD2. The sequence came from a man aged 60-69 years with acute or convalescent COVID-19. What was sequenced was peripheral blood. CDR3: CAISDLAGVGSYEQYF. The DNA for the CDR3 is TGTGCCATCAGTGACTTAGCGGGAGTGGGCTCCTACGAGCAGTACTTC.